Each of the 10 T cell receptor beta chains below was sequenced from the same sample in a study of human T cells and chemical hapten exposure. Unfractionated whole blood was the source of the extracted total RNA. MiXCR, run by TCRdb on the 5' RACE reads, gives a single entry per CDR3 protein. The sample has some 78,000 distinct CDR3 sequences, 7% to 8% seen once. The receptors originated from a male donor in good health.

This clonotype was seen many times. V usage is TRBV12-3 or TRBV12-4 and J usage is TRBJ1-5; 10 nucleotides match TRBD1. This CDR3 spans 18 amino acids. Unmatched junction bases numbered 12, after V lost 5 bases and J lost 2 bases. CDR3 loop: CASSHPDRGASGNQPQHF. CDR3 nucleotide sequence: TGTGCCAGCAGTCATCCGGACAGGGGGGCTAGTGGCAATCAGCCCCAGCATTTT.

CDR3 region: CASSGGLTNEKLFF. DNA of the CDR3: TGTGCCAGCAGTGGGGGGCTGACTAATGAAAAACTGTTTTTT. This chain connects TRBV12-3 or TRBV12-4 to TRBJ1-4; a weak D match, TRBD1 (6 bases). Deletions cut 5 bases from V and 2 bases from J, with 9 bases between. CDR3 length: 14 residues.

This clonotype was detected ten times or more. V usage is TRBV3-1 and J usage is TRBJ2-1; possibly TRBD1 for D (7 bases). The CDR3 spans 12 residues. V shed 3 bases and J shed 14 bases, with 14 bases lying between them. Germline CDR1 reads LGHDT; CDR2 reads YNNKEL (reference sequence). The CDR3 spells CASSHKGRGEFF. DNA for the CDR3: TGTGCCAGCAGCCATAAGGGCAGGGGGGAGTTCTTC.

There are a few counts of this clonotype. The J gene is TRBJ1-1, the V gene TRBV6-5; 7 bases are shared with TRBD1. The V segment lost 6 bases and the J segment 1 base; nucleotides outside the gene matches: 2. Germline V lookup: CDR1 MNHEY, CDR2 SVGAGI. This CDR3 spans 13 amino acids. The CDR3 region has the DNA TGTGCCAGCAGCCGGACAGGGAACACTGAAGCTTTCTTT. This sequence encodes CASSRTGNTEAFF.

This clonotype showed up many times. The genes are TRBV6-5 and TRBJ2-7, with no clear D. Between the trimmed V and J ends, which lost 4 bases and 0 bases, there was a span of 7 bases. Germline V lookup: CDR1 MNHEY, CDR2 SVGAGI. The CDR3 runs 13 residues. This chain's CDR3 is CASSSNPSYEQYF. The CDR3 nucleotides read TGTGCCAGCAGTTCCAACCCCTCCTACGAGCAGTACTTC.

This chain uses TRBV9 with TRBJ2-1, with TRBD1 matching over 9 bases. The germline V gene has CDR1 SGDLS and CDR2 YYNGEE. The CDR3 sequence is 15 residues long. Trimming cost V 0 bases and J 5 bases; bases outside gene matches: 3. CDR3 bases: TGTGCCAGCAGCGTAGAGGACAGGGGCGACAATGAGCAGTTCTTC. Its translation is CASSVEDRGDNEQFF. Combining the CDR3 with reference TRBV9 and TRBJ2-1 gives the whole variable domain DSGVTQTPKHLITATGQRVTLRCSPRSGDLSVYWYQQSLDQGLQFLIQYYNGEERAKGNILERFSAQQFPDLHSELNLSSLELGDSALYFCASSVEDRGDNEQFFGPGTRLTVL.

This clonotype was picked up many times. The V and J genes are TRBV10-3 and TRBJ2-7; D possibly matches TRBD1 or TRBD2 (5 bases each). CDR3 size: 17 residues. Germline values: CDR1 ENHRY, CDR2 SYGVKD. V shed 0 bases and J shed 0 bases, with 15 bases lying between them. For the CDR3, the DNA is TGTGCCATCAGTGAGTCGACCTCGGGACGAAGCTCCTACGAGCAGTACTTC. This sequence encodes CAISESTSGRSSYEQYF.

The sample holds a few counts of this clonotype. V gene TRBV7-7 combines with J gene TRBJ2-1, with a tentative D call TRBD2 (6 bases). The CDR3 contains 23 residues. The V gene's germline CDR1 is SSHAT and CDR2 FNYEAQ (reference sequence). Trimming pared 4 bases from V and 0 bases from J, leaving 34 bases between. CDR3 amino acids: CASSSRDLPLPQTTCLSYNEQFF. The CDR3 DNA reads as TGTGCCAGCAGCTCACGGGACTTGCCTCTCCCGCAAACTACTTGCCTCTCCTACAATGAGCAGTTCTTC.

This clonotype was observed a few times. The chain links TRBV27 to TRBJ2-3; 9 positions agree with TRBD1. Germline CDR1 reads MNHEY; CDR2 reads SMNVEV (reference sequence). V lost 4 bases to trimming and J lost 5 bases; unmatched junction nucleotides: 7. The CDR3 spans 15 residues. Here the CDR3 reads CASSWSTGGRDTQYF. For the CDR3, the DNA is TGTGCCAGCAGTTGGTCGACAGGGGGAAGAGATACGCAGTATTTT.

This clonotype was recorded many times. The V call is TRBV28, the J call TRBJ2-7; no reliable D call. Per the germline V gene, CDR1 is MDHEN and CDR2 is SYDVKM. Trimming took off 8 bases at V and 3 bases at J, with 11 bases between the two ends. The CDR3 is made up of 12 amino acids. DNA for the CDR3: TGTGCCAGCTCCCCCCAAGACTACGAGCAGTACTTC. Protein product: CASSPQDYEQYF. Looking up the rest from reference TRBV28 and TRBJ2-7 gives the full variable domain: DVKVTQSSRYLVKRTGEKVFLECVQDMDHENMFWYRQDPGLGLRLIYFSYDVKMKEKGDIPEGYSVSREKKERFSLILESASTNQTSMYLCASSPQDYEQYFGPGTRLTVT.